This TCR beta chain appears in the sequencing data of a study of identical twins. General study points: Conclusions leaned on cross-sectional statistical analysis and did not track the same donors over time. Cord blood beta clonotypes present at high abundance carried fewer insertions; no such pattern appeared in memory repertoires. Researchers reported weaker excess twin sharing in beta out-of-frame sequences.

This CDR3 contains 12 residues. Trimming took off 4 bases at V and 5 bases at J, with 11 bases between the two ends. Germline CDR1 is DFQATT and CDR2 is SNEGSKA (reference sequence). Comment on this clonotype: Its specificity is not known.

After template switching added a universal primer site, the resulting cDNA carried unique molecular identifiers. TCRdb reprocessed the 5' RACE reads with MiXCR, giving one entry per CDR3 protein. The sample carries hundreds of thousands of distinct CDR3 sequences, about 12% recorded once. These data were also filed under a second study, of yellow fever vaccine responses in identical twins.

The sample was CD8+ T cells sorted from blood. The rearrangement links TRBV20-1 to TRBJ2-5; D is possibly TRBD1 (6 bases). The clonotype comes from a woman aged 18-29 years in good health. The CDR3 DNA reads as TGCAGTGCTACGAGAACAGGGGAGACCCAGTACTTC. Translating gives CSATRTGETQYF.